The entry below describes one T cell receptor (beta chain). Its antigen is not known. The record originates from a study of beta chain features in type 1 diabetes. TCRB transcripts that were expressed got sequenced, as all of the isolated RNA had been reverse transcribed. Profiled with immunoSEQ multiplex PCR; TCRdb holds only in-frame clones, not every one. Among 500,000 to 850,000 clones listed, more than 12% were seen once. Findings and limits, study-wide: TCRB CDR3 length was moderately but significantly reduced in all four CD4+ subsets of Type 1 diabetes patients. Insertion counts at VDJ junctions were lower in type 1 diabetes patients, who also showed more deletions there. Patients and controls would be equally affected if PCR favored shorter templates.

CDR1 is MNHEY and CDR2 is SVGAGI in the germline V gene. V lost 5 bases, J lost 0 bases, and 4 bases lay in between. This CDR3 region has 12 residues. The V gene is TRBV6-5, the J gene TRBJ1-2; D is ambiguous. Sample: naive CD4+ T cells from blood. The source is a man aged 18 to 29 with type 1 diabetes. The CDR3 region is CASSTTNYGYTF. The CDR3 DNA follows: TGTGCCAGCAGTACAACTAACTATGGCTACACCTTC.